The T cell receptor (beta chain) described here comes from a study of CD8+CD57+ T cells in acquired aplastic anemia. The template used for profiling TCR beta VDJ and CDR3 was genomic DNA. TCRdb reprocessed the reads via MiXCR and lists one record per CDR3 protein. The table records 450,000 to 550,000 distinct CDR3 sequences, about a third of them present only once. This clonotype has at least ten counts. The CDR3 totals 13 residues. CDR1 and CDR2 from the germline V gene are KGHDR and SFDVKD. Deletions cut 9 bases from V and 0 bases from J, with 8 bases between. Sequenced patients had shown CD8+CD57+ cell expansion by flow cytometry.

This receptor was taken from a human donor with aplastic anemia. Sequenced: sorted CD4+, CD8+, or CD8+CD57+ T cells (not recorded which) from PBMCs. The chain couples TRBV24-1 to TRBJ1-3; D not resolved. For the CDR3, the DNA is TGTGCCACCCCCGTCGTCTCTGGAAACACCATATATTTT. It specifies CATPVVSGNTIYF.